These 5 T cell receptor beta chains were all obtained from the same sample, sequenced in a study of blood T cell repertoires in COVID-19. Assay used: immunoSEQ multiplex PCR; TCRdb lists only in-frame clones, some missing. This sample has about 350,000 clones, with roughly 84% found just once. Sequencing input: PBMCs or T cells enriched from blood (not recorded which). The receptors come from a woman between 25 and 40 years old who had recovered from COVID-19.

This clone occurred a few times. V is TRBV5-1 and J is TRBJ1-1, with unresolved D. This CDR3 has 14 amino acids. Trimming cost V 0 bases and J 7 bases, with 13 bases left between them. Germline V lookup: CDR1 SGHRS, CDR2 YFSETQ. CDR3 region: CASSLARVDNEAFF. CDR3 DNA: TGCGCCAGCAGCTTGGCCCGGGTCGATAATGAAGCTTTCTTT.

The CDR3: CASSQGTGRTSPLHF. The CDR3 DNA follows: TGTGCCAGCAGCCAAGGGACTGGGAGGACCTCACCCCTCCACTTT. The chain recombines TRBV3-1 (or the pseudogene TRBV3-2) with TRBJ1-6, with unresolved D. Trimming shortened V by 1 base and J by 10 bases, and 14 bases separated the two germline ends. Germline lookup yields CDR1 LGHDT and CDR2 YNNKEL (reference sequence). The CDR3 has 15 residues.

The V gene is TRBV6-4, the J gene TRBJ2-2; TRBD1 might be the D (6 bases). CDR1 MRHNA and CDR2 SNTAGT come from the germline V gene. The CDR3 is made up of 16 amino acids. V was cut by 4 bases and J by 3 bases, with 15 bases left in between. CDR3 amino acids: CASSVKSGDDTGELFF. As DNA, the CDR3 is TGTGCCAGCAGTGTTAAGTCAGGGGATGACACCGGGGAGCTGTTTTTT.

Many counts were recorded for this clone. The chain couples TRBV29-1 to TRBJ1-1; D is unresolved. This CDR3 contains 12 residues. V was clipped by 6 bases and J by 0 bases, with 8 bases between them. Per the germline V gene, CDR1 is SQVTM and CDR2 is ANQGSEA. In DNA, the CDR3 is TGCAGCGTGGAGTCGCTGAACACTGAAGCTTTCTTT. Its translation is CSVESLNTEAFF.

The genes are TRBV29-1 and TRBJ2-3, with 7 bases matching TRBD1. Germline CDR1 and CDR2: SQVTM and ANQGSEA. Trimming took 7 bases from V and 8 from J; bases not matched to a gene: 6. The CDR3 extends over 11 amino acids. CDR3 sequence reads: CSGRQGSTQYF. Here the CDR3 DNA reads TGCAGCGGGAGACAGGGAAGTACGCAGTATTTT.